This record covers a single T cell receptor (beta chain). Sequencing used immunoSEQ multiplex PCR; TCRdb keeps in-frame clones, though not all of them. This table has around 77,000 clones, just over 90% appearing once. The CDR3 runs 17 residues. Trimming removed 4 bases from V and 0 bases from J; junction bases left unmatched: 5. Per germline, CDR1 SGHNT and CDR2 YYREEE (reference sequence). This sample is part of a study of T cell changes during pregnancy in multiple sclerosis. V is TRBV5-4 and J is TRBJ2-2, with TRBD2 matching over 11 bases. This TCR derives from a female donor with multiple sclerosis, enrolled in a pregnancy study. Here the sequenced sample was peripheral blood, taken in the third trimester of pregnancy. CDR3 DNA sequence: TGTGCCAGCAGCCCAGGACTAGCGGGCACGAACACCGGGGAGCTGTTTTTT. This translates into CASSPGLAGTNTGELFF.